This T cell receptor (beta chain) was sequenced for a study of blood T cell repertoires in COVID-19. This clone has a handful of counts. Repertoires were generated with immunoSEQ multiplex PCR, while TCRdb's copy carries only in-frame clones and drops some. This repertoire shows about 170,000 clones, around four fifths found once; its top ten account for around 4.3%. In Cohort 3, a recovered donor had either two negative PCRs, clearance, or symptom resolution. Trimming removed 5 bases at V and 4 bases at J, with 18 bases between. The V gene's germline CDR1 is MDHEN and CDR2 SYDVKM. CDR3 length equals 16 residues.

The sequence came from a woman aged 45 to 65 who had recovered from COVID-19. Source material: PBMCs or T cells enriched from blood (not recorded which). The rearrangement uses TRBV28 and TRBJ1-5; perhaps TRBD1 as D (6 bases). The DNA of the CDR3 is TGTGCCAGCAGTCACGTACAAGGGGGGGGGAATCAGCCCCAGCATTTT. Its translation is CASSHVQGGGNQPQHF.